Presented here are 25 T cell receptor beta chains from one specimen sequenced in a study of cytomegalovirus exposure and HLA in healthy donors. Libraries were prepared by immunoSEQ multiplex PCR; TCRdb keeps only in-frame clonotypes and omits some of them. The sample shows tens of thousands of clones, roughly 96% of them seen only once. Sequences were obtained from PBMCs. The receptors stem from a woman between 18 and 29 years old in good health and CMV-seropositive.

The rearrangement links TRBV28 to TRBJ2-3; D remains ambiguous. CDR1 and CDR2 (germline): MDHEN, SYDVKM. This CDR3 is built from 13 residues. The V end was cut by 5 bases, the J end by 3 bases, with 9 bases between. CDR3 in amino acids: CASSLPSTDTQYF. The CDR3 DNA reads as TGTGCCAGCAGTCTACCTTCGACAGATACGCAGTATTTT.

In its sample, this clone was seen once. The chain links TRBV28 to TRBJ2-7, with 10 nucleotides matching TRBD2. Trimming cost V 7 bases and J 4 bases; bases outside gene matches: 7. Germline-derived CDR1 and CDR2 are MDHEN and SYDVKM. CDR3 length: 14 amino acids. CDR3 sequence (DNA): TGTGCCAGCAAAGCGGGAGGGACCCTGTACGAGCAGTACTTC. Its translation: CASKAGGTLYEQYF.

The genes are TRBV14 and TRBJ1-3; D may be TRBD1 (6 bases). The V and J ends lost 1 base and 1 base respectively, with 20 bases between them. CDR1 and CDR2 (germline): SGHDN, FVKESK. The length of the CDR3 is 19 residues. CDR3 protein: CASSQVLRPVQGSGNTIYF. The CDR3 DNA is TGTGCCAGCAGCCAAGTCTTACGGCCGGTCCAGGGGTCTGGAAACACCATATATTTT.

The chain couples TRBV7-9 to TRBJ1-6, with D perhaps matching TRBD1 (6 bases). The CDR3 is 17 amino acids. Germline loops: CDR1 SEHNR, CDR2 FQNEAQ (reference sequence). Trimming removed 1 base from V and 9 bases from J, with 19 bases in between. The CDR3 DNA sequence: TGTGCCAGCAGCTTAGAGTTTTTTTCAGGGGAAGGTTCACCCCTCCACTTT. Protein: CASSLEFFSGEGSPLHF.

In nucleotides, the CDR3 is TGTGCCAGCAGCTTAGTGGCTAGCGGGCCCGCAGATACGCAGTATTTT. Protein: CASSLVASGPADTQYF. This chain joins TRBV7-8 and TRBJ2-3; 8 positions match TRBD2. CDR1 is SGHVS and CDR2 is FQNEAQ in the germline V gene. This CDR3 is built from 16 residues. V lost 1 base and J lost 4; bases outside the gene matches: 7.

V gene TRBV9 combines with J gene TRBJ2-7; possibly TRBD2 for D (6 bases). This CDR3 has 15 amino acids. Germline CDR1 is SGDLS and CDR2 is YYNGEE. V lost 0 bases and J 6 bases, leaving 16 bases between the germline ends. The CDR3 bases are TGTGCCAGCAGCGTAGTGGGGGGAACACTCTCCGAGCAGTACTTC. Translating gives CASSVVGGTLSEQYF. Looking up the rest from reference TRBV9 and TRBJ2-7 gives the full variable domain: DSGVTQTPKHLITATGQRVTLRCSPRSGDLSVYWYQQSLDQGLQFLIQYYNGEERAKGNILERFSAQQFPDLHSELNLSSLELGDSALYFCASSVVGGTLSEQYFGPGTRLTVT.

V is TRBV6-5 and J is TRBJ1-1; a weak D match, TRBD1 (6 bases). The CDR3 is 14 residues long. Germline values: CDR1 MNHEY, CDR2 SVGAGI. Trimming cost V 4 bases and J 4 bases, with 13 bases left between them. CDR3 region: CASSSDTGITEAFF. The CDR3 DNA sequence: TGTGCCAGCAGTTCAGATACAGGGATCACTGAAGCTTTCTTT.

V usage is TRBV7-2 and J usage is TRBJ2-7; TRBD1 might be the D (6 bases). This CDR3 region has 13 residues. V lost 5 bases, J lost 3 bases, and 11 bases lay in between. Germline V gene sequence: CDR1 SGHTA, CDR2 FQGNSA. CDR3 coding DNA: TGTGCCAGCAGCCTACGGGACAACTACGAGCAGTACTTC. This codes for CASSLRDNYEQYF. The entire variable domain, with the rest obtained from reference TRBV7-2 and TRBJ2-7, is as follows: GAGVSQSPSNKVTEKGKDVELRCDPISGHTALYWYRQSLGQGLEFLIYFQGNSAPDKSGLPSDRFSAERTGGSVSTLTIQRTQQEDSAVYLCASSLRDNYEQYFGPGTRLTVT.

The chain carries TRBV19 and TRBJ1-5, with TRBD1 matching 7 bases. The germline CDR1 and CDR2 sequences are LNHDA and SQIVND (reference sequence). CDR3 length equals 19 residues. The V segment lost 3 bases and the J segment 0 bases; nucleotides outside the gene matches: 14. The CDR3 spells CASSISFNRGRDSNQPQHF. CDR3 bases: TGTGCCAGTAGTATCTCTTTCAACAGGGGTCGAGATAGCAATCAGCCCCAGCATTTT.

This chain connects TRBV18 to TRBJ2-1; possibly TRBD1 for D (5 bases). Germline lookup yields CDR1 KGHSH and CDR2 LQKENI. V was cut by 6 bases and J by 6 bases, with 18 bases left in between. The CDR3 totals 15 residues. CDR3 coding DNA: TGTGCCAGCTCTCGCGGTTTACAGGAAGGCAATGAGCAGTTCTTC. Translation gives CASSRGLQEGNEQFF.

The gene calls are TRBV28 and TRBJ1-2; 7 bases map to TRBD1. Trimming removed 5 bases from V and 7 bases from J; junction bases left unmatched: 7. Germline-derived CDR1 and CDR2 are MDHEN and SYDVKM. The CDR3 covers 13 residues. The chain's CDR3 is CASSEGQTGGYTF. CDR3 nucleotides: TGTGCCAGCAGTGAGGGACAGACGGGTGGCTACACCTTC.

This clone is a singleton in its sample. The V and J genes are TRBV28 and TRBJ2-5, with 8 nucleotides matching TRBD1. The ends lost 6 bases at V and 2 bases at J; junction bases unmatched: 8. The CDR3 consists of 15 residues. The germline CDR1 and CDR2 sequences are MDHEN and SYDVKM. CDR3 DNA sequence: TGTGCCAGCAGCCTTGACAGGGGATTTCAAGAGACCCAGTACTTC. Protein product: CASSLDRGFQETQYF.

The chain recombines TRBV10-3 with TRBJ1-1; D not certain. Trimming took 3 bases from V and 5 from J, leaving 10 bases between them. The CDR3 is 13 amino acids. CDR1 is ENHRY, CDR2 SYGVKD, per germline. CDR3 nucleotide sequence: TGTGCCATCAGTGACGCGGGGTTTACTGAAGCTTTCTTT. As protein: CAISDAGFTEAFF.

As regards this clone: One end of the junction does not line up with germline, which may come from a read error. V and J are TRBV2 and TRBJ2-4; tentative D call: TRBD1 (5 bases). The CDR3 contains 9 residues. CDR1 is SNHLY and CDR2 is FYNNEI in the germline V gene. CDR3 in DNA: TGTGCCAGCACCCCAGGGCCCTTATTC. Encoded protein: CASTPGPLF.

The rearrangement joins TRBV5-1 to TRBJ2-3; 12 bases are shared with TRBD2. The J segment lost 6 bases and the V segment lost 1 base, leaving 6 bases of the junction unmatched. The length of the CDR3 is 16 residues. Germline values: CDR1 SGHRS, CDR2 YFSETQ. CDR3 in amino acids: CASSLKLAGGGDTQYF. The CDR3 DNA follows: TGCGCCAGCAGCTTGAAACTAGCGGGAGGAGGGGATACGCAGTATTTT. The whole variable domain, remainder taken from reference TRBV5-1 and TRBJ2-3, is KAGVTQTPRYLIKTRGQQVTLSCSPISGHRSVSWYQQTPGQGLQFLFEYFSETQRNKGNFPGRFSGRQFSNSRSEMNVSTLELGDSALYLCASSLKLAGGGDTQYFGPGTRLTVL.

V usage is TRBV29-1 and J usage is TRBJ1-2; D ambiguous. The CDR3 contains 10 residues. CDR1 is SQVTM and CDR2 is ANQGSEA in the germline V gene. The V gene lost 2 bases and the J gene lost 5 bases, with 3 bases spanning the gap. CDR3 in amino acids: CSVEQYGYTF. CDR3 sequence (DNA): TGCAGCGTTGAACAGTATGGCTACACCTTC. The full variable domain, completed using reference TRBV29-1 and TRBJ1-2, is SAVISQKPSRDICQRGTSLTIQCQVDSQVTMMFWYRQQPGQSLTLIATANQGSEATYESGFVIDKFPISRPNLTFSTLTVSNMSPEDSSIYLCSVEQYGYTFGSGTRLTVV.

The chain carries TRBV5-8 and TRBJ2-5; 10 nucleotides match TRBD2. Germline lookup yields CDR1 SGHTS and CDR2 YDEGEE. The CDR3 consists of 15 residues. The V gene end was trimmed by 7 bases and the J gene end by 5 bases; junction bases not matched to a gene: 11. The DNA for the CDR3 is TGTGCCAGCCCAACTCTAGCGGGAGTTTTGGAGACCCAGTACTTC. This sequence encodes CASPTLAGVLETQYF.

The rearrangement joins TRBV6-5 to TRBJ1-1; the D gene is possibly TRBD1 (5 bases). CDR1 is MNHEY and CDR2 is SVGAGI in the germline V gene. The CDR3 has 15 amino acids. The V and J ends lost 0 bases and 3 bases respectively, with 11 bases between them. DNA for the CDR3: TGTGCCAGCAGTTACTCTTCGGGGGAGGACACTGAAGCTTTCTTT. Translated: CASSYSSGEDTEAFF.

This clone was picked up one time. The chain employs TRBV6-6 and TRBJ1-5; D unclear. Germline V CDR1 and CDR2: MNHNY, SVGAGI (reference sequence). Between the trimmed V and J ends, which lost 3 bases and 0 bases, there was a span of 9 bases. This CDR3 is 15 amino acids long. CDR3 residues: CASSYAGSSNQPQHF. CDR3 bases: TGTGCCAGCAGTTATGCGGGATCTAGCAATCAGCCCCAGCATTTT.

The V call is TRBV15, the J call TRBJ2-7, with TRBD1 identical over 9 bases. The CDR3 totals 17 residues. Germline V gene lookup returns CDR1 LNHNV and CDR2 YYDKDF (reference sequence). V shed 1 base, J shed 2 bases, and the junction held 9 bases outside the gene matches. CDR3 coding DNA: TGTGCCACCAGCAGAGTTGGGACAGGGAGGGATACCTACGAGCAGTACTTC. Protein: CATSRVGTGRDTYEQYF. Filled out from reference TRBV15 and TRBJ2-7, the complete variable domain reads DAMVIQNPRYQVTQFGKPVTLSCSQTLNHNVMYWYQQKSSQAPKLLFHYYDKDFNNEADTPDNFQSRRPNTSFCFLDIRSPGLGDTAMYLCATSRVGTGRDTYEQYFGPGTRLTVT.

This clone was counted a single time. CDR3 loop: CASSLRSEQYF. For the CDR3, the DNA is TGTGCCAGCAGCTTACGTTCCGAGCAGTACTTC. V gene TRBV7-2 combines with J gene TRBJ2-7, with D unresolved. V lost 2 bases, J lost 6 bases, and 5 bases lay in between. The germline V gene encodes CDR1 SGHTA and CDR2 FQGNSA. The CDR3 covers 11 residues.

The chain combines TRBV7-8 with TRBJ1-2; D is undetermined. V lost 5 bases and J 4 bases, leaving 5 bases between the germline ends. The CDR3 spans 11 residues. Germline-derived CDR1 and CDR2 are SGHVS and FQNEAQ. The CDR3 sequence is CASSDIYGYTF. The CDR3 region has the DNA TGTGCCAGCAGCGACATCTATGGCTACACCTTC.

The chain is built from TRBV4-2 and TRBJ2-3; 7 bases match TRBD2. The germline V gene has CDR1 LGHNA and CDR2 YNFKEQ. Trimming removed 2 bases from V and 5 bases from J; junction bases left unmatched: 4. The length of the CDR3 is 14 residues. The CDR3 protein is CASSQSRGGDTQYF. The CDR3 bases are TGTGCCAGCAGCCAATCTCGCGGGGGAGATACGCAGTATTTT.

As DNA, the CDR3 is TGTGCCAGCAGCTTGGGACTAGCGGGAGGGCGGCCAGATACGCAGTATTTT. It encodes CASSLGLAGGRPDTQYF. The chain couples TRBV5-4 to TRBJ2-3, with 14 bases lining up with TRBD2. After removal of 0 bases from V and 4 bases from J, the junction contained 4 bases not matched to a gene. CDR3 length: 17 amino acids. Per germline, CDR1 SGHNT and CDR2 YYREEE (reference sequence).

This chain connects TRBV6-1 to TRBJ1-2; 7 bases are shared with TRBD1. Germline loops: CDR1 MNHNS, CDR2 SASEGT. The CDR3 has 14 residues. Losses at the gene ends were 6 bases for V and 4 bases for J; bases not matched to a gene: 8. The CDR3 bases are TGTGCCAGCAGGGGGACAGCTGGAGGCTATGGCTACACCTTC. Its protein is CASRGTAGGYGYTF.